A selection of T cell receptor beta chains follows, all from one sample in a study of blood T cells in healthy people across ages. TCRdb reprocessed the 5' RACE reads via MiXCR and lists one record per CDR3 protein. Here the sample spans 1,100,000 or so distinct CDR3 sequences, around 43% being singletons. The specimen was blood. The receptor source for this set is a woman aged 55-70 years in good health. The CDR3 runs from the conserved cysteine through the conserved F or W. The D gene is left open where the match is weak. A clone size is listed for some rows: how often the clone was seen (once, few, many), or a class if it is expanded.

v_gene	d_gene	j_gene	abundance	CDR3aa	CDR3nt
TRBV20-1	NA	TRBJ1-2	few	CSARDKNHSYGYTF	TGCAGTGCTAGAGATAAGAATCACTCCTATGGCTACACCTTC
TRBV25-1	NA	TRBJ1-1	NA	CASSEPGQGLVAFF	TGTGCCAGCAGTGAACCCGGACAAGGGTTGGTTGCTTTCTTT
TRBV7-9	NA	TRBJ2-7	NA	CASSRSKLRYNEQYF	TGTGCCAGCAGCAGGAGCAAATTACGATACAATGAGCAGTACTTC
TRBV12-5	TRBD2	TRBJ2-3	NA	CASGTSGAPTDTQYF	TGTGCTAGTGGTACTAGCGGGGCTCCAACAGATACGCAGTATTTT
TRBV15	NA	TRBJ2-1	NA	CATSRGGGGRNEQFF	TGTGCCACCAGCAGAGGTGGGGGGGGGCGGAATGAGCAGTTCTTC
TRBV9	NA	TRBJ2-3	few	CASSAGSAPDTQYF	TGTGCCAGCAGCGCCGGGAGTGCCCCAGATACGCAGTATTTT
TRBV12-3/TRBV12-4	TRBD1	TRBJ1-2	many	CASSLGTGGGYTF	TGCGCCAGCAGCTTGGGGACAGGGGGAGGCTACACCTTC
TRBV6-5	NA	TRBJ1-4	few	CASRTQGPTNEKLFF	TGTGCCAGCAGAACACAGGGCCCAACTAATGAAAAACTGTTTTTT
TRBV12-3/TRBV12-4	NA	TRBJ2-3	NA	CASSGEGSTDTQYF	TGTGCCAGCAGTGGCGAAGGGAGCACAGATACGCAGTATTTT
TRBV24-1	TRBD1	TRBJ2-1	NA	CATRNTGGNEQFF	TGTGCCACCAGAAACACAGGGGGGAATGAGCAGTTCTTC
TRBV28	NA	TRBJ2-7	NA	CASSLPDRRNSYERYF	TGTGCCAGCAGTTTACCCGACAGGCGAAACTCCTACGAGCGGTACTTC
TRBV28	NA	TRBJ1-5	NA	CASSRSVNQPQHF	TGTGCCAGCAGTCGCAGCGTCAATCAGCCCCAGCATTTT
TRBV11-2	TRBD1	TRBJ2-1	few	CASSLGLGQGLNEQFF	TGTGCCAGCAGCTTAGGATTGGGACAGGGCCTCAATGAGCAGTTCTTC
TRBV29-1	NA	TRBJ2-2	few	CSVAIGSSAGELFF	TGCAGCGTTGCAATCGGGTCTTCGGCCGGGGAGCTGTTTTTT
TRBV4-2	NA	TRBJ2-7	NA	CASSQVIAAPYEQYF	TGTGCCAGCAGCCAAGTCATAGCGGCGCCCTACGAGCAGTACTTC
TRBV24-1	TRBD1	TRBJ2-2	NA	CATSDLGQGPGELFF	TGTGCCACCAGTGATTTAGGACAGGGACCCGGGGAGCTGTTTTTT
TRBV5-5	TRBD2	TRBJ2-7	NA	CASSPRLAAAYSYEQYF	TGTGCCAGCAGCCCCAGACTAGCGGCCGCCTACTCCTACGAGCAGTACTTC
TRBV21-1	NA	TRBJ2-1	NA	CASSSQPRTALYNEQFF	TGTGCCAGCAGCTCTCAACCTCGGACAGCGTTATACAATGAGCAGTTCTTC
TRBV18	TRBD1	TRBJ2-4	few	CASSPIGRGLREQYF	TGTGCCAGCTCACCAATTGGCAGGGGGCTAAGGGAGCAGTACTTC
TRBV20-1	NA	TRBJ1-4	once	CSAGGGLNEKLFF	TGCAGTGCTGGCGGGGGACTCAATGAAAAACTGTTTTTT
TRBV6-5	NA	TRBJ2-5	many	CASSYFPVQVPGETQYF	TGTGCCAGCAGTTACTTTCCTGTTCAGGTTCCGGGTGAGACCCAGTACTTC
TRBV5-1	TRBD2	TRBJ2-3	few	CASSLGSGRLADTQYF	TGCGCCAGCAGCTTGGGTAGCGGGAGGCTGGCAGATACGCAGTATTTT
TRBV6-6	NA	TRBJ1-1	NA	CASTSQGGRTEAFF	TGTGCCAGCACCTCCCAGGGAGGGAGGACTGAAGCTTTCTTT
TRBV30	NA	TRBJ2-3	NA	CAWSVLLDTQYF	TGTGCCTGGAGTGTACTTCTTGATACGCAGTATTTT